These T cell receptor beta chains were read from a single sample in a study of cytomegalovirus exposure and HLA in healthy donors. TCRdb keeps only in-frame clones here, not all; method: immunoSEQ multiplex PCR. The top ten hold roughly 0.82% of the sample, which has approximately 160,000 clones, 76% seen once. Material for sequencing was PBMCs. The receptors were gathered from a female donor in good health and CMV-seronegative. The CDR3 runs from the conserved cysteine through the conserved F or W. The D gene is left open where the match is weak. Rows may omit the clone size; those that give it use once, few, many or a size class.

TRBV4-3	TRBD2	TRBJ2-3	.	TGCGCCAGCAGCCAAGATAGACTAGCGGGGTTCACAGATACGCAGTATTTT	CASSQDRLAGFTDTQYF
TRBV30	.	TRBJ1-5	once	TGTGCCTGGAGTCCTAAGGGACACCGCAATCAGCCCCAGCATTTT	CAWSPKGHRNQPQHF
TRBV5-4	TRBD2	TRBJ2-1	.	TGTGCCAGCAGCTTACGGGGGGGGCCCAACAATGAGCAGTTCTTC	CASSLRGGPNNEQFF
TRBV11-3	.	TRBJ2-1	.	TGTGCCAGCAGCTTAGTCGCAGGGGACAATGAGCAGTTCTTC	CASSLVAGDNEQFF
TRBV30	TRBD1	TRBJ1-2	.	TGTGCCTGGACCATTTCGGCAGGGGGTACCTATGGCTACACCTTC	CAWTISAGGTYGYTF
TRBV27	TRBD2	TRBJ2-7	.	TGTGCCAGCAGGTTGTCGGGGGGTCACTCCTACGAGCAGTACTTC	CASRLSGGHSYEQYF
TRBV6-5	.	TRBJ2-3	.	TGTGCCACCGCCCGGGCGGGATCACTTACAGATACGCAGTATTTT	CATARAGSLTDTQYF
TRBV30	TRBD1	TRBJ2-7	.	TGTGCCTGGACTCCAGGGACAGTTGGGGACGAGCAGTACTTC	CAWTPGTVGDEQYF
TRBV30	.	TRBJ2-7	.	TGTGCCTGCATCAGGGGGGCCTACGAGCAGTACTTC	CACIRGAYEQYF
TRBV4-3	TRBD1	TRBJ1-5	.	TGCGCCAGCGCCCGGGACAGGGGGCCTCAGCCCCAGCATTTT	CASARDRGPQPQHF
TRBV28	TRBD1	TRBJ1-2	once	TGTGCCAGCAGGGAACAGGGGGGGGGTGGCTACACCTTC	CASREQGGGGYTF
TRBV5-1	.	TRBJ2-1	few	TGCGCCAGCAGCTTGGCCCAGACATCGGGGAATGAGCAGTTCTTC	CASSLAQTSGNEQFF
TRBV28	TRBD1	TRBJ2-1	.	TGTGCCAGCAGTTTGGTCACAGGGGGAGTCAATGAGCAGTTCTTC	CASSLVTGGVNEQFF
TRBV6-5	.	TRBJ1-1	.	TGTGCCAGCAGTTACGTAGGGAGGGCTGAAGCTTTCTTT	CASSYVGRAEAFF